The rows below give T cell receptor beta chains drawn from one sample of a study of shared clonotypes between healthy human individuals. Some clones are missing from TCRdb's copy, which holds only in-frame ones; the method was immunoSEQ multiplex PCR. The sample consists of 850,000 to 1,200,000 clones, about 75% of them appearing once. Sequenced input: memory CD4+ T cells sorted from blood. These receptor sequences come from a man aged 18 to 30 in good health. Both conserved end residues are part of each CDR3. The order of the fields is D gene, J gene, clone size, CDR3 length, V gene, CDR3 DNA, CDR3 protein. The D gene is left open where the match is weak. Where a row states a size, it is once, few, many or the class of an expanded clone; other rows omit it.

NA	TRBJ2-2	NA	13	TRBV7-9	TGTGCCAGCAGCTCGGACTTCGCCGGGGAGCTGTTTTTT	CASSSDFAGELFF
NA	TRBJ2-7	NA	12	TRBV18	TGTGCCAGCTCGGACGGATCCTACGAGCAGTACTTC	CASSDGSYEQYF
NA	TRBJ2-7	many	15	TRBV4-1	TGCGCCAGCAGCCAAGATTGGGGACCTCGCTACGAGCAGTACTTC	CASSQDWGPRYEQYF
NA	TRBJ1-2	NA	12	TRBV10-2	TGCGCCAGCATGACGGACAGCTATGGCTACACCTTC	CASMTDSYGYTF
NA	TRBJ1-5	NA	17	TRBV15	TGTGCCACCAGCAGAGATCGGTCAGACTGGGGCAATCAGCCCCAGCATTTT	CATSRDRSDWGNQPQHF
NA	TRBJ2-7	NA	14	TRBV4-3	TGCGCCAGCAGCCAAGAGGGATGGGTTAACGAGCAGTACTTC	CASSQEGWVNEQYF
TRBD1	TRBJ1-2	NA	14	TRBV30	TGTGCCTGGAGTGTGAGTACAGGGGGACATGGCTACACCTTC	CAWSVSTGGHGYTF
NA	TRBJ1-2	NA	13	TRBV6-4	TGTGCCAGCAGACCAGGGGAAGGATATGGCTACACCTTC	CASRPGEGYGYTF
NA	TRBJ1-5	NA	16	TRBV30	TGTGCCTGGAGTGTAGGTGGGGGGTATAGCAATCAGCCCCAGCATTTT	CAWSVGGGYSNQPQHF
TRBD2	TRBJ2-5	NA	16	TRBV5-6	TGTGCCAGCAGCGCCGCGGGGGGGCCAGCAATAGAGACCCAGTACTTC	CASSAAGGPAIETQYF
NA	TRBJ2-1	NA	14	TRBV12-5	TGTGCTAGTGTAGGGCGGGGCCCCTACAATGAGCAGTTCTTC	CASVGRGPYNEQFF
NA	TRBJ1-4	many	9	TRBV6-1	TGTGCCAGCGGGAGGGGGACGTTTTTT	CASGRGTFF
NA	TRBJ1-2	NA	15	TRBV6-1	TGTGCCAGCAGTGAACGCTGGGGCGCCGGGTATGGCTACACCTTC	CASSERWGAGYGYTF
TRBD2	TRBJ2-2	NA	16	TRBV5-1	TGCGCCAGCAGCTTGAGGACTAGCGGGGGTACCGGGGAGCTGTTTTTT	CASSLRTSGGTGELFF
NA	TRBJ1-6	many	13	TRBV30	TGTGCCTGGAGGAGGTCCTATAATTCACCCCTCCACTTT	CAWRRSYNSPLHF
NA	TRBJ2-7	NA	15	TRBV6-5	TGTGCCAGCAGTTACGGGGCCCTCGGTTCCTACGAGCAGTACTTC	CASSYGALGSYEQYF
TRBD1	TRBJ2-1	many	15	TRBV7-2	TGTGCCAGCAGCTTAGCCGTGACAGGGAACAATGAGCAGTTCTTC	CASSLAVTGNNEQFF
NA	TRBJ2-7	once	14	TRBV6-5	TGTGCCAGCAGTTATGGTGCCCCGTTGGGCGAGCAGTACTTC	CASSYGAPLGEQYF
NA	TRBJ1-2	NA	11	TRBV6-6	TGTGCAACTGCCCGAGGGGCCGGCTACACCTTC	CATARGAGYTF
TRBD1	TRBJ1-6	NA	20	TRBV27	TGTGCCAGCAGCCGAAAACCGGGACAGGGGGCCAGTGTTAATAATTCACCCCTCCACTTT	CASSRKPGQGASVNNSPLHF
TRBD2	TRBJ2-1	NA	16	TRBV6-4	TGTGCCAGCAGGGCGCTCGGACTAGCCGTCGTGCATGAGCAGTTCTTC	CASRALGLAVVHEQFF
NA	TRBJ1-4	once	12	TRBV5-1	TGCGCCAGCAGCGCAACTAATGAAAAACTGTTTTTT	CASSATNEKLFF
NA	TRBJ1-4	NA	15	TRBV19	TGTGCCAGTAGTCTCTCGGCGGCAACTAATGAAAAACTGTTTTTT	CASSLSAATNEKLFF
TRBD1	TRBJ2-7	many	14	TRBV2	TGTGCCAGCAGGGACAAGGGGGCTTTGTACGAGCAGTACTTC	CASRDKGALYEQYF
NA	TRBJ1-2	NA	11	TRBV20-1	TGCTTGCCGGGGGCGAACTATGGCTACACCTTC	CLPGANYGYTF
NA	TRBJ1-3	NA	16	TRBV7-8	TGTGCCAGCAGCTTAAGAGAGGGGGTATCGGGAAACACCATATATTTT	CASSLREGVSGNTIYF
TRBD1	TRBJ1-2	NA	12	TRBV6-5	TGTGCCAGCAGTTCTCCGGGACAGGGCCCTTTCTTC	CASSSPGQGPFF
TRBD1	TRBJ2-5	NA	13	TRBV11-2	TGTGCCAGCAGCTTAAGGGGGCTGGAGACCCAGTACTTC	CASSLRGLETQYF
NA	TRBJ1-5	NA	19	TRBV6-1	TGTGCCAGCAGTGATCCGGCGGGGGCCTGGGACGTAGGCAATCAGCCCCAGCATTTT	CASSDPAGAWDVGNQPQHF
TRBD2	TRBJ2-7	NA	17	TRBV5-4	TGTGCCAGCAGCTCGGGGAGTCGGACTAGCGGGGGGCGGGAGCAGTACTTC	CASSSGSRTSGGREQYF
NA	TRBJ2-7	NA	14	TRBV5-1	TGCGCCAGCAGCCTGACTCCCTGGGTCTACGAGCAGTACTTC	CASSLTPWVYEQYF
TRBD2	TRBJ2-5	NA	14	TRBV30	TGTGCCTGGAGTCCGGGACTAGCGTCAGAGACCCAGTACTTC	CAWSPGLASETQYF
NA	TRBJ2-7	NA	12	TRBV18	TGTGCCAGCTCAGGACAGACTTACGAGCAGTACTTC	CASSGQTYEQYF
NA	TRBJ2-7	NA	15	TRBV5-4	TGTGCCAGCAGCCGAGACGTGGGATCCTCCTACGAGCAGTACTTC	CASSRDVGSSYEQYF
NA	TRBJ2-7	few	13	TRBV5-5	TGTGCCAGCAGCTCCCGGACAGAAGAGGCGCAGTACTTC	CASSSRTEEAQYF
NA	TRBJ2-5	NA	11	TRBV5-1	TGCGCCAGCAGCGTCCGGGAGACCCAGTACTTC	CASSVRETQYF
TRBD1	TRBJ1-4	NA	13	TRBV5-3	TGTGCCAGTAGGGACAGGGGAAATGAAAAACTGTTTTTT	CASRDRGNEKLFF
NA	TRBJ1-2	few	14	TRBV19	TGTGCCAGTAGTACGTCCGGGCAAAACTATGGCTACACCTTC	CASSTSGQNYGYTF
TRBD1	TRBJ1-6	NA	13	TRBV10-1	TGCGCCAGCTTAGACAGGGGTAATTCACCCCTCCACTTT	CASLDRGNSPLHF
NA	TRBJ2-7	NA	14	TRBV19	TGTGCCAGTAGGTCCAGCTCCTACTCCTACGAGCAGTACTTC	CASRSSSYSYEQYF